This TCR beta chain was sequenced in a study of control samples from healthy donors and cancer patients. Using immunoSEQ multiplex PCR, the repertoire was profiled, and TCRdb retains in-frame clones only, with some absent. The sample has more than 85,000 clones, around 85% seen once; the top ten hold roughly 39%. Germline lookup yields CDR1 LGHNT and CDR2 FRNRAP. CDR3 length: 16 residues. Trimming took off 5 bases at V and 0 bases at J, with 17 bases between the two ends. What was sequenced was PBMCs. The clonotype originates from a man aged 65-85 years with lung cancer. The gene calls are TRBV12-5 and TRBJ2-7; D remains ambiguous. CDR3 loop: CASGPKFTHSSYEQYF. DNA for the CDR3: TGTGCTAGTGGTCCTAAATTCACACACAGCTCCTACGAGCAGTACTTC.